This T cell receptor beta chain derives from a study of metastatic and nonmetastatic thyroid tumors. Overall study: Across peripheral blood and tumor or nodule tissue samples taken from malignant and benign thyroid patients, the repertoires were compared with one another.

Germline V lookup: CDR1 MDHEN, CDR2 SYDVKM. The CDR3 has 12 amino acids. The J segment lost 5 bases and the V segment lost 3 bases, leaving 0 bases of the junction unmatched. Until they underwent thyroid surgery, no patient had received any treatment. TCRdb redid the clone calls on the PCR reads using MiXCR. The sample consists of about 16,000 clones, about 26% of them appearing once. Of note for this clone: Its target is unknown.

Study-wide results and limits: Within blood and tumor, benign nodules reportedly had significantly lower TCR beta diversity than malignant thyroid tumors did.

The clonotype originates from a female donor with papillary thyroid cancer or a benign thyroid nodule (not recorded which). Some clones in this sample may be carry-over from other donors' samples. The chain carries TRBV28 and TRBJ2-7, with 8 bases lining up with TRBD1. Sequencing input: adjacent normal tissue. In DNA form, the CDR3 reads TGTGCCAGCAGTTTGGACAGGGACGAGCAGTACTTC. This sequence encodes CASSLDRDEQYF. The whole variable domain, remainder taken from reference TRBV28 and TRBJ2-7, is DVKVTQSSRYLVKRTGEKVFLECVQDMDHENMFWYRQDPGLGLRLIYFSYDVKMKEKGDIPEGYSVSREKKERFSLILESASTNQTSMYLCASSLDRDEQYFGPGTRLTVT.